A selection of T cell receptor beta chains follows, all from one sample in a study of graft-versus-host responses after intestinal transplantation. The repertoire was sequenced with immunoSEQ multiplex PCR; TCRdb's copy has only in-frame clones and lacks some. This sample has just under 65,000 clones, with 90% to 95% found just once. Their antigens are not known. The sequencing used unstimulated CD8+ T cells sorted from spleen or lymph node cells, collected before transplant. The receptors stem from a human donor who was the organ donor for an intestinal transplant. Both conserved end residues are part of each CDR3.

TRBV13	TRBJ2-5	CASGQLGREGTEETQYF
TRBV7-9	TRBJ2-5	CASSSTSGRGKETQYF
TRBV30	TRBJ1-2	CAWSATEGEGYGYTF
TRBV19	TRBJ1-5	CASIRGNQPQHF
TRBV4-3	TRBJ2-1	CASSQVYSSYNEQFF
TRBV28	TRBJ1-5	CASSPDMGWYGQPQHF
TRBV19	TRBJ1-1	CASAIGVNTEAFF
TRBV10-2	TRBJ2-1	CASSGERETYNEQFF
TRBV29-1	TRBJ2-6	CSGLRDTYSGANVLTF
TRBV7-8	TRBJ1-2	CASSQPGQANYGYTF
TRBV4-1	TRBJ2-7	CASSPQSGPREKYF